This TCR beta chain was sequenced for a study of T cell repertoires in cytomegalovirus infection. On the study more broadly: Matching HLA type, along with CMV infection, was indicated by public TCR beta signatures. Findings and caveats of the study: HLA-C-restricted, CMV-specific TCR beta clonotypes were dominant ex vivo.

The CDR3 loop spans 14 amino acids. Trimming cost V 7 bases and J 3 bases, with 14 bases left between them. Germline CDR1 ENHRY, CDR2 SYGVKD. TCRdb reprocessed the reads with MiXCR, giving one entry per CDR3 protein. The sample yields 500,000 to 600,000 distinct CDR3 sequences, 16% seen once. There are many counts of this clonotype. The antigen remains unidentified. The sequenced material came from CD8+ T cells from PBMCs. The clonotype comes from a human donor in good health (CMV status not recorded). Some clones in this sample may be carry-over from other donors' samples. This chain joins TRBV10-3 and TRBJ2-3; D possibly corresponds to TRBD2 (7 bases). CDR3 sequence reads: CAINSGGHTDTQYF. The CDR3 region has the DNA TGTGCCATCAATTCCGGGGGGCATACAGATACGCAGTATTTT.